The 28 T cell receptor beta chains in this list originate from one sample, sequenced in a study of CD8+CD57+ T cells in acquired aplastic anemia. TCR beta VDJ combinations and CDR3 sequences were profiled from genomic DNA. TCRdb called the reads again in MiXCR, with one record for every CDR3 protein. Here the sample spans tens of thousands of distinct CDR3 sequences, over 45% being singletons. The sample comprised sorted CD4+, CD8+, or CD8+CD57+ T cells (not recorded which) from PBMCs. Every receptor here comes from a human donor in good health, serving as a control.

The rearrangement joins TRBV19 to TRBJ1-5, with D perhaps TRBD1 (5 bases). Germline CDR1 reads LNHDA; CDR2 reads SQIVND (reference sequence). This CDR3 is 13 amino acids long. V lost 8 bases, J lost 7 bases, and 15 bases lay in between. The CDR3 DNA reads TGTGCCAGTGCGACAGAACCGATCCAGCCCCAGCATTTT. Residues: CASATEPIQPQHF.

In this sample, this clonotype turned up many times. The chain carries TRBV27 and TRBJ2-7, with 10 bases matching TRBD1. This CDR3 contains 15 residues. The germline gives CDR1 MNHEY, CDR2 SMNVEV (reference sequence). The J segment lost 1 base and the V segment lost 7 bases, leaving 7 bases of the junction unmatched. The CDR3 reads CASTGGDRGSYEQYF. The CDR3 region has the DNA TGTGCCAGCACCGGAGGGGACAGGGGTTCCTACGAGCAGTACTTC.

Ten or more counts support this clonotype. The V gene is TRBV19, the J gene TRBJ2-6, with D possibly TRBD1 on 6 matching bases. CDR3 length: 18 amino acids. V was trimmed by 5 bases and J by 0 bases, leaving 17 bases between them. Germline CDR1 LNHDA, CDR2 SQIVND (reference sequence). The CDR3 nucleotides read TGTGCCAGTAGTCGAAGGACAGAGTTCGTCTCTGGGGCCAACGTCCTGACTTTC. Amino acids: CASSRRTEFVSGANVLTF.

CDR3: CASGVTGGSGYTF. CDR3 nucleotides: TGTGCCAGCGGGGTAACAGGGGGCTCTGGCTACACCTTC. The V call is TRBV7-2, the J call TRBJ1-2; 9 bases line up with TRBD1. J was trimmed by 7 bases and V by 8 bases; bases with no gene match: 8. CDR3 length equals 13 residues. Germline assignment: CDR1 SGHTA and CDR2 FQGNSA. Full variable domain (remainder filled in from reference TRBV7-2 and TRBJ1-2): GAGVSQSPSNKVTEKGKDVELRCDPISGHTALYWYRQSLGQGLEFLIYFQGNSAPDKSGLPSDRFSAERTGGSVSTLTIQRTQQEDSAVYLCASGVTGGSGYTFGSGTRLTVV.

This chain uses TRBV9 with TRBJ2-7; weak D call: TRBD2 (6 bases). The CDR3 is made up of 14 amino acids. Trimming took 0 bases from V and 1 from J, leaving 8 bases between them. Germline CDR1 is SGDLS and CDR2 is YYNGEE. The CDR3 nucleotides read TGTGCCAGCAGCGTAGGGACTACTTCCTACGAGCAGTACTTC. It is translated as CASSVGTTSYEQYF.

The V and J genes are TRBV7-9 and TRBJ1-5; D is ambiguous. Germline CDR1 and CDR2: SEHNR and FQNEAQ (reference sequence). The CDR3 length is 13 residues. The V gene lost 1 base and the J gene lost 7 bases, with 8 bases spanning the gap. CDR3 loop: CASSLVAGQPQHF. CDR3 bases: TGTGCCAGCAGCTTAGTCGCGGGGCAGCCCCAGCATTTT.

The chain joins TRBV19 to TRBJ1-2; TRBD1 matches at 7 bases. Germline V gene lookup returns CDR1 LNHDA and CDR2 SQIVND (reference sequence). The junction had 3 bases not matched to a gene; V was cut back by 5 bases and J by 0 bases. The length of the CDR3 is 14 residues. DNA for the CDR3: TGTGCCAGTAGTTCAGGGGGAGCTAACTATGGCTACACCTTC. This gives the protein CASSSGGANYGYTF. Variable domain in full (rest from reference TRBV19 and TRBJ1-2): DGGITQSPKYLFRKEGQNVTLSCEQNLNHDAMYWYRQDPGQGLRLIYYSQIVNDFQKGDIAEGYSVSREKKESFPLTVTSAQKNPTAFYLCASSSGGANYGYTFGSGTRLTVV.

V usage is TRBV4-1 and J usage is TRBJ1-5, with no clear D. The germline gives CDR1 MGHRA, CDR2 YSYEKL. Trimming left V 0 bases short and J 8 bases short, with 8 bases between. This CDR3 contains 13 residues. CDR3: CASSQDGEEPQHF. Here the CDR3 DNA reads TGCGCCAGCAGCCAAGATGGGGAAGAGCCCCAGCATTTT.

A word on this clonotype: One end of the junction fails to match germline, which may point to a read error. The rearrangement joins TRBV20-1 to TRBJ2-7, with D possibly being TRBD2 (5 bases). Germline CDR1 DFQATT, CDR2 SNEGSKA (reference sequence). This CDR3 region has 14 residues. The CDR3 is CSTRDIQRDYKQYF. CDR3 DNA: TGCAGTACTAGAGATATCCAGCGCGACTACAAGCAGTACTTC.

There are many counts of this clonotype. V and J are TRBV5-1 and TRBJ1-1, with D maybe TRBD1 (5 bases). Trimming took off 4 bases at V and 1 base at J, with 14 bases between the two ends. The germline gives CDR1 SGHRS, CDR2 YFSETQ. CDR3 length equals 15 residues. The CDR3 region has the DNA TGCGCCAGCAGCCTCGGGAATGGGGCGAACACTGAAGCTTTCTTT. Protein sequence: CASSLGNGANTEAFF.

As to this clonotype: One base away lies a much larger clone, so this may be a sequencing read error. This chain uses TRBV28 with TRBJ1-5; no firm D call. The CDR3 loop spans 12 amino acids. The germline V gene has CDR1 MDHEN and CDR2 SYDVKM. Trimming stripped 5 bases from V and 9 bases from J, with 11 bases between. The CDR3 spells CASSRVWGPQHF. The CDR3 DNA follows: TGTGCCAGCAGTCGGGTTTGGGGGCCCCAGCATTTT.

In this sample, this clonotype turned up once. CDR3 bases: TGTGCCAGCAGCGTAGACGCGGGAGTTAACACAGATACGCAGTATTTT. Encoded protein: CASSVDAGVNTDTQYF. The genes are TRBV9 and TRBJ2-3; 7 nucleotides align to TRBD2. The length of the CDR3 is 16 residues. V lost 0 bases to trimming and J lost 2 bases; unmatched junction nucleotides: 6. The germline gives CDR1 SGDLS, CDR2 YYNGEE.

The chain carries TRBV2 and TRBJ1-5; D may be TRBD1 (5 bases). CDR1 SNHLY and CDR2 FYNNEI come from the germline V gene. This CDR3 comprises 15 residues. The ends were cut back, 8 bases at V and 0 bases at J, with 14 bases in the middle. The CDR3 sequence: CASVPGTYSNQPQHF. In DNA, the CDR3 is TGTGCCAGCGTCCCAGGGACGTATAGCAATCAGCCCCAGCATTTT.

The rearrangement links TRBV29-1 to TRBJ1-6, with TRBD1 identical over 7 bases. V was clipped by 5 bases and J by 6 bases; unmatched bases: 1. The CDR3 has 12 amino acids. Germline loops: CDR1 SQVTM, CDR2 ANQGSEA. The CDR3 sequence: CSVRDSNSPLHF. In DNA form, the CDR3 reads TGCAGCGTTCGGGACAGTAATTCACCCCTCCACTTT.

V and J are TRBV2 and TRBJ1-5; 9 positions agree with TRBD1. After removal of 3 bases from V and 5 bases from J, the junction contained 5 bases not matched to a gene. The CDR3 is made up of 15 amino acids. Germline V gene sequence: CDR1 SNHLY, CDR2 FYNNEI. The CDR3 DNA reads TGTGCCAGCAGTGACGGGACAGGGTCAGATCAGCCCCAGCATTTT. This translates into CASSDGTGSDQPQHF.

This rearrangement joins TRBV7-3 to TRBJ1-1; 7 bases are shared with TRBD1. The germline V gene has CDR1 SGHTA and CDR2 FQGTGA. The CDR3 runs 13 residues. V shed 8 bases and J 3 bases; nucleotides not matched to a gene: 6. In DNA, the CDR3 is TGTGCCAGCGACCCGACAGGGCACACTGAAGCTTTCTTT. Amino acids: CASDPTGHTEAFF.

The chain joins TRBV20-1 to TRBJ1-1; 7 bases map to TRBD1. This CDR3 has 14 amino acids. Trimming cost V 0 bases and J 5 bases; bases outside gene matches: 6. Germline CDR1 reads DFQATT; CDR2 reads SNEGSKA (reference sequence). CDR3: CSARDPLDRTEAFF. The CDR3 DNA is TGCAGTGCTAGAGACCCATTGGACAGGACTGAAGCTTTCTTT.

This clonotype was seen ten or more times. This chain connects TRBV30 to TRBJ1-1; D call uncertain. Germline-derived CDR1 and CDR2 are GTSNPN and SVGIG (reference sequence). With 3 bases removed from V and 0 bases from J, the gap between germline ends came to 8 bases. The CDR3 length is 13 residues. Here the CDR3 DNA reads TGTGCCTGGAGATTCAGCCTGAACACTGAAGCTTTCTTT. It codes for CAWRFSLNTEAFF. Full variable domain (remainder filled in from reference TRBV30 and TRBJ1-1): SQTIHQWPATLVQPVGSPLSLECTVEGTSNPNLYWYRQAAGRGLQLLFYSVGIGQISSEVPQNLSASRPQDRQFILSSKKLLLSDSGFYLCAWRFSLNTEAFFGQGTRLTVV.

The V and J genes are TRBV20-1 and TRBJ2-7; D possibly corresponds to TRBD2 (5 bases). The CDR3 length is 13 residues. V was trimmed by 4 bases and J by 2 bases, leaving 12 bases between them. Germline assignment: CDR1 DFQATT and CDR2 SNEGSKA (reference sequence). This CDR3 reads CSATSYGTYEQYF. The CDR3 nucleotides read TGCAGTGCTACTAGCTATGGAACCTACGAGCAGTACTTC.

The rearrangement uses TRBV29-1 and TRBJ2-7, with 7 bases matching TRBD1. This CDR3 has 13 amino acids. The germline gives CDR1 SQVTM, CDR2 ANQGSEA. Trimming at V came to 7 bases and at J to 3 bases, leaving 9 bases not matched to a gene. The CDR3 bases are TGCAGCGGAGATGACAGGGCCTTCTACGAGCAGTACTTC. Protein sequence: CSGDDRAFYEQYF.

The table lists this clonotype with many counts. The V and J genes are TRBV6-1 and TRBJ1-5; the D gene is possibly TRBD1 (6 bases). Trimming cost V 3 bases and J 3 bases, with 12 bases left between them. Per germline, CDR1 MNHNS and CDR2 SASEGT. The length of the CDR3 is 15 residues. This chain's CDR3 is CASSEAGAVNQPQHF. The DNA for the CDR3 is TGTGCCAGCAGTGAGGCAGGGGCGGTCAATCAGCCCCAGCATTTT.

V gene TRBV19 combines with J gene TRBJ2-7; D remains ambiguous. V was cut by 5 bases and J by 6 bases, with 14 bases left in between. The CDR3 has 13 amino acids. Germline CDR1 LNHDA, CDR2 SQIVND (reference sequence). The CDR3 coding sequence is TGTGCCAGTAGTGCCCATCCTTTTAGCGAGCAGTACGTC. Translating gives CASSAHPFSEQYV.

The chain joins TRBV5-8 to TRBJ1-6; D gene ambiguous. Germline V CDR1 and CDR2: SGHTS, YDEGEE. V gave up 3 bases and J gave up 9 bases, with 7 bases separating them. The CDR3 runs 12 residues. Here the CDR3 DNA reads TGTGCCAGCAGCTCGGGGTTTTCACCCCTCCACTTT. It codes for CASSSGFSPLHF. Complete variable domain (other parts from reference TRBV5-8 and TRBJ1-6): EAGVTQSPTHLIKTRGQQATLRCSPISGHTSVYWYQQALGLGLQFLLWYDEGEERNRGNFPPRFSGRQFPNYSSELNVNALELEDSALYLCASSSGFSPLHFGNGTRLTVT.

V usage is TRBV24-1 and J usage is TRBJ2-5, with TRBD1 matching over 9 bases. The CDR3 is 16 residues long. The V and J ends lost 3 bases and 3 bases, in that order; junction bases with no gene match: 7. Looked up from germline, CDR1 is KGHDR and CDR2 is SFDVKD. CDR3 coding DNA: TGTGCCACCAGTGATCCCGGGACAGGGATGGAAGAGACCCAGTACTTC. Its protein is CATSDPGTGMEETQYF.

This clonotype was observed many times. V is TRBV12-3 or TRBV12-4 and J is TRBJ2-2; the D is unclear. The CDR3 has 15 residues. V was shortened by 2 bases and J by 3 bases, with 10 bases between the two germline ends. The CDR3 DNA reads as TGTGCCAGCAGTTTAAACCACATAGACACCGGGGAGCTGTTTTTT. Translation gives CASSLNHIDTGELFF.

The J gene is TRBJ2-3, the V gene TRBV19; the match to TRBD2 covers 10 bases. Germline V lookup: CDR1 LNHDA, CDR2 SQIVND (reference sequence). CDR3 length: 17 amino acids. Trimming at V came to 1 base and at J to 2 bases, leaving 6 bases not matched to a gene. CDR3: CASSIGLAGGNTDTQYF. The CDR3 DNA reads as TGTGCCAGTAGTATAGGGTTAGCGGGGGGAAACACAGATACGCAGTATTTT. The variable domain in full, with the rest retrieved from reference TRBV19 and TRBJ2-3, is DGGITQSPKYLFRKEGQNVTLSCEQNLNHDAMYWYRQDPGQGLRLIYYSQIVNDFQKGDIAEGYSVSREKKESFPLTVTSAQKNPTAFYLCASSIGLAGGNTDTQYFGPGTRLTVL.

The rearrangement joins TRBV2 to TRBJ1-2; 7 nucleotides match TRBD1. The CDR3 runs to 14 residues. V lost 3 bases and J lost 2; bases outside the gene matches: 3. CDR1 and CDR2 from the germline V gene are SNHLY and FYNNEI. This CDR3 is CASSETGWNYGYTF. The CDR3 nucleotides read TGTGCCAGCAGTGAGACAGGGTGGAACTATGGCTACACCTTC.

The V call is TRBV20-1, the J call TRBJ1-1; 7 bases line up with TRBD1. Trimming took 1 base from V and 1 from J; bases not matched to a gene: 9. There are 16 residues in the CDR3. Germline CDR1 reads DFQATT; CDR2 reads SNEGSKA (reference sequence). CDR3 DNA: TGCAGTGCTAGAGGCTGGGCAGGGGGGTGGAACACTGAAGCTTTCTTT. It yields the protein CSARGWAGGWNTEAFF.